Given below is one T cell receptor (beta chain) in context. The CDR3 has 15 amino acids. V trimming: 1 base; J trimming: 5 bases; junction bases outside the gene matches: 5. From germline, CDR1 is SGHDN and CDR2 FVKESK. This sample is part of a study of blood T cell repertoires in COVID-19. This table comes from immunoSEQ multiplex PCR, and its TCRdb copy is limited to in-frame clones, with some not included. The table includes 230,000 or so clones, almost 90% detected once. The rearrangement uses TRBV14 and TRBJ2-1, with TRBD1 matching over 7 bases. Sequences were obtained from PBMCs or T cells enriched from blood (not recorded which). The sequence was collected from a woman aged 45-65 years with acute COVID-19. The CDR3 region is CASSQAAGGHNEQFF. As DNA, the CDR3 is TGTGCCAGCAGCCAAGCTGCAGGGGGTCACAATGAGCAGTTCTTC.